The TCR beta chain described here comes from a study of blood T cell repertoires in COVID-19. About the research overall: Researchers got acute and convalescent COVID-19 samples from the United States, Italy and Spain.

Original analysis: Nucleated cell counts were estimated from reference gene primer amplification. Measured with immunoSEQ multiplex PCR; TCRdb has only the in-frame clones, and not every one. From that table come the V and J calls and clone size; the DNA was used to work out D and trimming. The data contain more than 35,000 clones, around nine tenths of them singletons. The ends were cut back, 0 bases at V and 0 bases at J, with 12 bases in the middle. The CDR3 has 17 amino acids. Germline V gene lookup returns CDR1 MGHRA and CDR2 YSYEKL. Sequenced material: peripheral blood. The TCR originated in a human donor in a cohort sampled during active COVID-19. The chain is built from TRBV4-1 and TRBJ2-1; D is possibly TRBD2 (6 bases). The CDR3 sequence: CASSQESGGNSYNEQFF. The CDR3 nucleotides are TGCGCCAGCAGCCAAGAAAGCGGCGGGAACTCCTACAATGAGCAGTTCTTC.